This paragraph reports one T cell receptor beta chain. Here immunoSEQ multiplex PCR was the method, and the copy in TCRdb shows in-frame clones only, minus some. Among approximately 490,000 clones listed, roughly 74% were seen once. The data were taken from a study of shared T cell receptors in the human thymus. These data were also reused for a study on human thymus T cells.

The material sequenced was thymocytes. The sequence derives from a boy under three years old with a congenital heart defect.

CDR3 region: CASSRQGATNEKLFF. Written as DNA, the CDR3 is TGTGCCAGCAGTCGACAGGGTGCAACTAATGAAAAACTGTTTTTT. The chain has TRBV2 and TRBJ1-4; 7 bases agree with TRBD1. V gave up 5 bases and J gave up 0 bases; unmatched junction bases: 3. Germline V gene data show CDR1 as SNHLY and CDR2 as FYNNEI. The CDR3 has 15 amino acids.